This T cell receptor (beta chain) emerged from a study of T cells after yellow fever vaccination. Whole-study findings and limits: Clones that expanded after primary vaccination mostly reappeared after the booster (nearly 98% CD4, about 91% CD8).

This clonotype was counted many times. Its antigen is currently unknown. The CDR3 is 14 amino acids. The V and J ends lost 7 bases and 2 bases, in that order; junction bases with no gene match: 11. Germline V gene sequence: CDR1 SQVTM, CDR2 ANQGSEA. Production of TCR cDNA was by 5'RACE template switching, which also added a universal primer site and UMIs. Each CDR3 protein is one row after TCRdb ran MiXCR on the 5' RACE reads. The table includes about 57,000 distinct CDR3 sequences, 7.4% detected once. This TCR was sampled from a young man who received the YFV17D yellow fever vaccine. The source material was CD8+ T cells sorted from PBMCs, sampled 15 days after the yellow fever booster vaccination. This chain links TRBV29-1 with TRBJ2-7; 7 bases fit TRBD1. This CDR3 is CSALNPTGAYEQYF. The CDR3 DNA follows: TGCAGCGCCCTAAACCCCACAGGGGCCTACGAGCAGTACTTC.